This TCR beta chain was found in a study of early T cells in non-severe SARS-CoV-2 infection. The table lists this clonotype with many counts. From germline, CDR1 is MGHRA and CDR2 YSYEKL. V was pared by 1 base and J by 0 bases, with 10 bases between. This CDR3 has 15 residues. One entry per CDR3 protein results from TCRdb running MiXCR on the 5' RACE reads. Here the sample spans approximately 97,000 distinct CDR3 sequences, about 12% being singletons. The receptor comes from an adult who was a healthcare worker with PCR-confirmed SARS-CoV-2 infection or an uninfected control (not recorded which). The genes are TRBV4-1 and TRBJ2-7; D might be TRBD1 or TRBD2, each matching 5 bases. Sequencing input: whole blood. CDR3 sequence: CASSQAWGPSYEQYF. CDR3 DNA: TGCGCCAGCAGCCAAGCTTGGGGACCCTCCTACGAGCAGTACTTC.